The 32 T cell receptor beta chains reported below all come from one sample, sequenced in a study of cytomegalovirus exposure and HLA in healthy donors. The primer mix had 60 Vbeta and 13 Jbeta primers. Sequenced by immunoSEQ multiplex PCR; TCRdb stores in-frame clones only, minus some. The sample contains about 190,000 clones, over 70% of which appear only once. Input material: PBMCs. The source of these receptors is a man aged 30-40 years in good health and CMV-seronegative.

The chain has TRBV6-4 and TRBJ1-2; no clear D. CDR1 MRHNA and CDR2 SNTAGT come from the germline V gene. V was shortened by 3 bases and J by 7 bases, with 12 bases between the two germline ends. This CDR3 is 13 amino acids long. The CDR3 reads CASSEAADLGYTF. The CDR3 coding sequence is TGTGCCAGCAGTGAGGCGGCAGACCTTGGCTACACCTTC.

The rearrangement uses TRBV6-6 and TRBJ2-3; D is undetermined. The germline gives CDR1 MNHNY, CDR2 SVGAGI (reference sequence). This CDR3 is built from 11 residues. V was clipped by 5 bases and J by 3 bases, with 3 bases between them. CDR3 sequence: CASSTTDTQYF. The CDR3 nucleotides are TGTGCCAGCAGTACAACAGATACGCAGTATTTT.

The chain employs TRBV6-6 and TRBJ1-4; D not resolved. V lost 11 bases to trimming and J lost 5 bases, with 12 bases between them. This CDR3 has 12 residues. Germline V lookup: CDR1 MNHNY, CDR2 SVGAGI (reference sequence). The DNA for the CDR3 is TGTGCCGGGAGCCTCACGAATGAAAAACTGTTTTTT. It codes for CAGSLTNEKLFF.

This clone was recorded a few times. The chain uses TRBV28 and TRBJ2-3, with unresolved D. Germline V CDR1 and CDR2: MDHEN, SYDVKM. V lost 7 bases and J 1 base, leaving 12 bases between the germline ends. This CDR3 is built from 14 residues. The CDR3, as DNA: TGTGCCAGCACTTCACATACCCGCACAGATACGCAGTATTTT. It encodes CASTSHTRTDTQYF.

V usage is TRBV6-5 and J usage is TRBJ2-7; TRBD1 matches 9 bases. This CDR3 has 15 residues. Germline V gene sequence: CDR1 MNHEY, CDR2 SVGAGI. The J segment lost 1 base and the V segment lost 5 bases, leaving 6 bases of the junction unmatched. The CDR3 region has the DNA TGTGCCAGCAGTCGACAGGGGGGCCGTTCCTACGAGCAGTACTTC. It translates to CASSRQGGRSYEQYF.

The chain is built from TRBV7-9 and TRBJ2-7, with no clear D. The CDR3 consists of 11 residues. With 5 bases removed from V and 3 bases from J, the gap between germline ends came to 5 bases. Germline assignment: CDR1 SEHNR and CDR2 FQNEAQ (reference sequence). CDR3 DNA: TGTGCCAGCAGCGAACACTACGAGCAGTACTTC. It encodes CASSEHYEQYF.

This chain uses TRBV28 with TRBJ2-7; no definite D call. The CDR3 length is 10 residues. Germline lookup yields CDR1 MDHEN and CDR2 SYDVKM. Between the trimmed V and J ends, which lost 5 bases and 7 bases, there was a span of 6 bases. The CDR3 loop reads CASSDTEQYF. CDR3 nucleotides: TGTGCCAGCAGTGACACAGAGCAGTACTTC.

The chain joins TRBV2 to TRBJ1-2; D gene uncertain. Germline CDR1 reads SNHLY; CDR2 reads FYNNEI. V lost 4 bases and J lost 4, with 13 bases in between. This CDR3 contains 14 residues. The CDR3 DNA reads as TGTGCCAGCAGTGGGACCTCCCGGGGCTATGGCTACACCTTC. Its translation is CASSGTSRGYGYTF. The entire variable domain, with the rest obtained from reference TRBV2 and TRBJ1-2, is as follows: EPEVTQTPSHQVTQMGQEVILRCVPISNHLYFYWYRQILGQKVEFLVSFYNNEISEKSEIFDDQFSVERPDGSNFTLKIRSTKLEDSAMYFCASSGTSRGYGYTFGSGTRLTVV.

The chain is built from TRBV5-1 and TRBJ2-7, with TRBD2 identical over 7 bases. V was pared by 4 bases and J by 4 bases, with 11 bases of the junction left unmatched. This CDR3 contains 15 residues. Germline CDR1 and CDR2: SGHRS and YFSETQ. CDR3 protein: CASSGDGRARYEQYF. Written as DNA, the CDR3 is TGCGCCAGCAGCGGGGATGGGAGGGCCCGGTACGAGCAGTACTTC.

The chain recombines TRBV2 with TRBJ2-1; 7 nucleotides agree with TRBD2. There are 12 residues in the CDR3. CDR1 is SNHLY and CDR2 is FYNNEI in the germline V gene. Trimming cost V 7 bases and J 10 bases; bases outside gene matches: 7. DNA of the CDR3: TGTGCCAGCAATTTACCGGGGGGAGAGCAGTTCTTC. The encoded protein is CASNLPGGEQFF.

The V call is TRBV19, the J call TRBJ2-1, with D perhaps TRBD2 (5 bases). The V end was cut by 3 bases, the J end by 4 bases, with 10 bases between. This CDR3 contains 14 residues. The germline V gene has CDR1 LNHDA and CDR2 SQIVND (reference sequence). The CDR3 region is CASSMSSAYNEQFF. The CDR3 DNA is TGTGCCAGTAGTATGAGTAGCGCTTACAATGAGCAGTTCTTC.

The chain combines TRBV28 with TRBJ1-1, with TRBD1 matching over 7 bases. CDR3 length: 12 amino acids. The V and J ends lost 5 bases and 7 bases, in that order; junction bases with no gene match: 4. Per the germline V gene, CDR1 is MDHEN and CDR2 is SYDVKM. The CDR3 loop reads CASSLQGNEAFF. CDR3 in DNA: TGTGCCAGCAGTCTACAGGGGAATGAAGCTTTCTTT.

This clone has just a few counts. This chain connects TRBV5-6 to TRBJ2-7; D is unclear. Germline assignment: CDR1 SGHDT and CDR2 YYEEEE. CDR3 length: 12 residues. The V end lost 0 bases, the J end lost 3 bases, and 4 bases lay between the germline ends. The CDR3 reads CASSLDNYEQYF. As DNA, the CDR3 is TGTGCCAGCAGCTTGGACAACTACGAGCAGTACTTC.

This clone was recorded a few times. The chain is built from TRBV6-5 and TRBJ1-2, with 9 bases identical to TRBD1. The CDR3 is 15 residues long. Germline V gives CDR1 MNHEY, CDR2 SVGAGI. V was clipped by 0 bases and J by 8 bases; unmatched bases: 7. In DNA, the CDR3 is TGTGCCAGCAGTTACTCGAGTACAGGGGGCCGCGGCTACACCTTC. The encoded protein is CASSYSSTGGRGYTF.

Points on this clone: Relative to the germline gene, one junction end is altered; a read error may explain this. V and J are TRBV30 and TRBJ2-6, with D possibly being TRBD1 (5 bases). This CDR3 spans 15 amino acids. CDR1 and CDR2 from the germline V gene are GTSNPN and SVGIG (reference sequence). CDR3 nucleotide sequence: TGTGCCTGGAGTTTTGGTCGGTCTGGGGCCAACGGCCTGACTTTC. It yields the protein CAWSFGRSGANGLTF.

The V call is TRBV9, the J call TRBJ2-1, with no clear D. Germline V gene data show CDR1 as SGDLS and CDR2 as YYNGEE. The CDR3 contains 14 residues. V was trimmed by 2 bases and J by 5 bases, leaving 11 bases between them. CDR3 amino acids: CASSVWSRDNEQFF. The CDR3 bases are TGTGCCAGCAGCGTCTGGTCCCGGGACAATGAGCAGTTCTTC.

The gene calls are TRBV7-2 and TRBJ2-5; possibly TRBD1 for D (5 bases). This CDR3 region has 16 residues. CDR1 and CDR2 from the germline V gene are SGHTA and FQGNSA. Trimming shortened V by 9 bases and J by 2 bases, and 22 bases separated the two germline ends. CDR3 nucleotide sequence: TGTGCCAGTACGAATCGCAGGGCCTCGGATCAAGAGACCCAGTACTTC. Encoded protein: CASTNRRASDQETQYF.

The chain is built from TRBV5-1 and TRBJ2-5; TRBD2 matches 14 bases. The CDR3 length is 18 residues. CDR1 is SGHRS and CDR2 is YFSETQ in the germline V gene. V dropped 0 bases and J dropped 5; count of bases not matched to a gene: 9. The CDR3 region is CASSLGTSGRPIGETQYF. CDR3 coding DNA: TGCGCCAGCAGCTTGGGGACTAGCGGGAGGCCAATCGGGGAGACCCAGTACTTC.

On this clone itself: Sequence at one end of the junction differs from germline and may be a read error. This chain joins TRBV28 and TRBJ2-5; 8 nucleotides match TRBD1. Germline-derived CDR1 and CDR2 are MDHEN and SYDVKM. The CDR3 covers 15 residues. The CDR3 nucleotides are TGTGCCAGCAACCAATACGGGACAGGACAAGAGGCCCAGTACTTC. Residues: CASNQYGTGQEAQYF.

The V gene is TRBV9, the J gene TRBJ2-3, with D tentatively TRBD2 (7 bases). This CDR3 region has 15 residues. Trimming took 0 bases from V and 3 from J, leaving 11 bases between them. Germline CDR1 is SGDLS and CDR2 is YYNGEE. This CDR3 is CASSVDGGPTDTQYF. The CDR3 nucleotides read TGTGCCAGCAGCGTAGACGGGGGGCCTACAGATACGCAGTATTTT.

The J gene is TRBJ2-1, the V gene TRBV10-3; 9 positions match TRBD1. Trimming removed 7 bases from V and 5 bases from J; junction bases left unmatched: 3. Per the germline V gene, CDR1 is ENHRY and CDR2 is SYGVKD. This CDR3 has 13 amino acids. The CDR3 here is CAITGTGNNEQFF. The CDR3 DNA sequence: TGTGCCATCACCGGGACAGGGAACAATGAGCAGTTCTTC.

CDR3 protein: CASSPGLAGAGRFF. CDR3 nucleotides: TGTGCCAGCAGCCCGGGACTAGCGGGAGCCGGGCGGTTCTTC. V gene TRBV5-6 combines with J gene TRBJ2-1; 14 positions match TRBD2. The germline CDR1 and CDR2 sequences are SGHDT and YYEEEE. The CDR3 sequence is 14 residues long. The V and J ends lost 4 bases and 15 bases, in that order; junction bases with no gene match: 9.

This chain joins TRBV19 and TRBJ1-1, with 7 nucleotides matching TRBD1. V shed 2 bases and J 0 bases; nucleotides not matched to a gene: 9. This CDR3 has 17 amino acids. Per germline, CDR1 LNHDA and CDR2 SQIVND (reference sequence). This CDR3 reads CASSIPLTGSMNTEAFF. The CDR3 nucleotides read TGTGCCAGTAGTATACCCCTGACAGGGAGCATGAACACTGAAGCTTTCTTT.

The chain has TRBV5-1 and TRBJ2-3; 11 bases are shared with TRBD1. The V gene end was trimmed by 4 bases and the J gene end by 2 bases; junction bases not matched to a gene: 3. Germline-derived CDR1 and CDR2 are SGHRS and YFSETQ. The CDR3 has 15 amino acids. CDR3 loop: CASSLGQGVTDTQYF. The CDR3 region has the DNA TGCGCCAGCAGCCTGGGACAGGGGGTCACAGATACGCAGTATTTT.

This chain joins TRBV18 and TRBJ2-7, with D possibly being TRBD2 (6 bases). This CDR3 is built from 13 residues. CDR1 KGHSH and CDR2 LQKENI come from the germline V gene. V lost 2 bases and J 2 bases, leaving 7 bases between the germline ends. In DNA form, the CDR3 reads TGTGCCAGCTCACCAACGGGAGCCTACGAGCAGTACTTC. Protein product: CASSPTGAYEQYF.

The V gene is TRBV5-1, the J gene TRBJ2-5; possibly TRBD1 for D (6 bases). Germline lookup yields CDR1 SGHRS and CDR2 YFSETQ. The CDR3 is made up of 14 amino acids. V lost 2 bases, J lost 4 bases, and 12 bases lay in between. The CDR3 reads CASSLQGLGETQYF. In DNA, the CDR3 is TGCGCCAGCAGCTTACAGGGTCTTGGAGAGACCCAGTACTTC.

CDR3 bases: TGTGCCAGCAGCCCGGGACAGGGGCTATACAATCAGCCCCAGCATTTT. The encoded protein is CASSPGQGLYNQPQHF. This chain links TRBV7-9 with TRBJ1-5; 10 nucleotides line up with TRBD1. The germline CDR1 and CDR2 sequences are SEHNR and FQNEAQ (reference sequence). The ends lost 5 bases at V and 3 bases at J; junction bases unmatched: 7. This CDR3 region has 16 residues. Based on the CDR3 plus reference TRBV7-9 and TRBJ1-5, the full variable domain is DTGVSQNPRHKITKRGQNVTFRCDPISEHNRLYWYRQTLGQGPEFLTYFQNEAQLEKSRLLSDRFSAERPKGSFSTLEIQRTEQGDSAMYLCASSPGQGLYNQPQHFGDGTRLSIL.

The chain recombines TRBV6-4 with TRBJ2-2, with TRBD1 matching 9 bases. With V trimmed by 10 bases and J by 4 bases, 7 bases remained unmatched. The CDR3 has 14 residues. Germline V gene lookup returns CDR1 MRHNA and CDR2 SNTAGT. The CDR3 region is CATSGTGSTGELFF. The CDR3 DNA reads TGTGCCACTTCCGGGACAGGGAGCACCGGGGAGCTGTTTTTT.

The chain has TRBV27 and TRBJ1-2; D is possibly TRBD1 (6 bases). The CDR3 totals 13 residues. V was pared by 3 bases and J by 2 bases, with 7 bases between. Germline CDR1 MNHEY, CDR2 SMNVEV (reference sequence). Written as DNA, the CDR3 is TGTGCCAGCAGTTTTGGGGGCAACTATGGCTACACCTTC. This gives the protein CASSFGGNYGYTF.

This clone occurred a few times. The CDR3 loop reads CASSPSSYEQYF. As DNA, the CDR3 is TGTGCCAGCAGCCCGAGCTCCTACGAGCAGTACTTC. The chain combines TRBV11-1 with TRBJ2-7, with unresolved D. This CDR3 has 12 residues. V dropped 5 bases and J dropped 0 bases, with 5 bases sitting between them. Germline CDR1 is SGHAT and CDR2 is FQDESV (reference sequence).

This sequence joins TRBV5-4 and TRBJ1-1; D call uncertain. Deletions cut 1 base from V and 4 bases from J, with 11 bases between. The CDR3 is 14 residues long. CDR1 and CDR2 (germline): SGHNT, YYREEE (reference sequence). The CDR3 protein is CASSLNSIATEAFF. As DNA, the CDR3 is TGTGCCAGCAGCTTGAATAGTATCGCCACTGAAGCTTTCTTT.

This clone was seen more than once but under ten times. V usage is TRBV19 and J usage is TRBJ1-4; the D is unclear. V shed 4 bases and J shed 5 bases, with 14 bases lying between them. This CDR3 is built from 15 residues. Germline CDR1 is LNHDA and CDR2 is SQIVND (reference sequence). CDR3 sequence reads: CASSTHGEGNEKLFF. CDR3 in DNA: TGTGCCAGTAGTACCCACGGTGAGGGAAATGAAAAACTGTTTTTT.